This paragraph covers one T cell receptor (beta chain) sequence. The data originate from a study of blood T cell repertoires in COVID-19. Measured with immunoSEQ multiplex PCR; TCRdb has only the in-frame clones, and not every one. The profile shows about 200,000 clones, 70% to 90% of them singletons. Per germline, CDR1 MNHEY and CDR2 SVGAGI. Between the trimmed V and J ends, which lost 7 bases and 7 bases, there was a span of 17 bases. The CDR3 loop spans 14 amino acids. The clonotype originates from a man aged 50 to 60 with acute or convalescent COVID-19. Material for sequencing was peripheral blood. The V call is TRBV6-5, the J call TRBJ2-1, with a possible D match to TRBD2 (6 bases). The CDR3 sequence: CASNRREGLNEQFF. Here the CDR3 DNA reads TGTGCCAGCAATAGGAGGGAAGGGCTGAATGAGCAGTTCTTC.